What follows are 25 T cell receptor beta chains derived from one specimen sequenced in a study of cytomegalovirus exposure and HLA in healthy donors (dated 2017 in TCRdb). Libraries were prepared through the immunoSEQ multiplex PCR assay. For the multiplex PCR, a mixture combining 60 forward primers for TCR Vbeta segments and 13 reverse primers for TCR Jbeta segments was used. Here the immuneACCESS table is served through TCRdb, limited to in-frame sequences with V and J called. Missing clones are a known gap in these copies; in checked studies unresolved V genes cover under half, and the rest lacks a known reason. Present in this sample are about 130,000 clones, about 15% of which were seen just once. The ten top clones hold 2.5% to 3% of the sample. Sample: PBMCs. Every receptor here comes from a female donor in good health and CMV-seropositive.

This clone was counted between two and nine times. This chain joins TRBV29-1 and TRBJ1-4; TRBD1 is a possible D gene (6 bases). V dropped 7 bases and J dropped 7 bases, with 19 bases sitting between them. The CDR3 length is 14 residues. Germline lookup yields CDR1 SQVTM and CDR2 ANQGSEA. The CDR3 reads CSASQGGYGEKLFF. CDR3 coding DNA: TGCAGCGCATCACAGGGAGGGTATGGTGAAAAACTGTTTTTT.

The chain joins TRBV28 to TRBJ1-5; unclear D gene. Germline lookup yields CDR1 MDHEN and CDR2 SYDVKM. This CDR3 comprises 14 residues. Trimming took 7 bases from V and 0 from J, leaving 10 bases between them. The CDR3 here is CASKGGYSNQPQHF. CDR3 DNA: TGTGCCAGCAAAGGCGGCTATAGCAATCAGCCCCAGCATTTT.

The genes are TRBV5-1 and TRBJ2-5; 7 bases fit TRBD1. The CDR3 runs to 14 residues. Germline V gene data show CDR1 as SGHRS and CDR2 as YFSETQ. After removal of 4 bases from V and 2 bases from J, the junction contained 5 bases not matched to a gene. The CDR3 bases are TGCGCCAGCAGCGGTGACAGGGAACAAGAGACCCAGTACTTC. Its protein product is CASSGDREQETQYF.

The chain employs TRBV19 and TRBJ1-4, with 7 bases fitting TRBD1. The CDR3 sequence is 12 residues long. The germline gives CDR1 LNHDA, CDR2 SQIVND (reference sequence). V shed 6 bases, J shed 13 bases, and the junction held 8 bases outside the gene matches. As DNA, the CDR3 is TGTGCCAGTAGCATTGACCGGACAGGACTGTTTTTT. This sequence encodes CASSIDRTGLFF.

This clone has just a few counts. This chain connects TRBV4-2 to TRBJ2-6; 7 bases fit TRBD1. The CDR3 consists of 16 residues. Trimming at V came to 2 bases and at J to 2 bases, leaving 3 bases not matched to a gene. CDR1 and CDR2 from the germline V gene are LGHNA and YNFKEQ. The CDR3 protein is CASSQTGVPGANVLTF. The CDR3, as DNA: TGTGCCAGCAGCCAAACAGGGGTGCCTGGGGCCAACGTCCTGACTTTC.

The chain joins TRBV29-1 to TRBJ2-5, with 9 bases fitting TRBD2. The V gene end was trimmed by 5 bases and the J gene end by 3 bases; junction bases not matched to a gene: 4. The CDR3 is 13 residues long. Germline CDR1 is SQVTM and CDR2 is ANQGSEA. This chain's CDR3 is CSVWPSGEETQYF. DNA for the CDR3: TGCAGCGTTTGGCCTAGCGGGGAAGAGACCCAGTACTTC.

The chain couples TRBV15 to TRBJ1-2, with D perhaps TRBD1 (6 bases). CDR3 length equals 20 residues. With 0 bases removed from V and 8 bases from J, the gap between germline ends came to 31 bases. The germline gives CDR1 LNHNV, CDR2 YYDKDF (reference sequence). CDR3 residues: CATSREGGAHPLGIIAGYTF. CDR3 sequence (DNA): TGTGCCACCAGCAGAGAGGGGGGGGCCCATCCATTGGGGATAATCGCAGGCTACACCTTC.

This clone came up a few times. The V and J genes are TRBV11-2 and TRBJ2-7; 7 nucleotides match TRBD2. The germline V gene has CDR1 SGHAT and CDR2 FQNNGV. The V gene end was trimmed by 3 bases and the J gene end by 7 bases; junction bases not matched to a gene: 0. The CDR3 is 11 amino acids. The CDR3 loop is CASSFGREQYF. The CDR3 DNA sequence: TGTGCCAGCAGCTTCGGGAGGGAGCAGTACTTC. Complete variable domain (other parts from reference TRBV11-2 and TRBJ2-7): EAGVAQSPRYKIIEKRQSVAFWCNPISGHATLYWYQQILGQGPKLLIQFQNNGVVDDSQLPKDRFSAERLKGVDSTLKIQPAKLEDSAVYLCASSFGREQYFGPGTRLTVT.

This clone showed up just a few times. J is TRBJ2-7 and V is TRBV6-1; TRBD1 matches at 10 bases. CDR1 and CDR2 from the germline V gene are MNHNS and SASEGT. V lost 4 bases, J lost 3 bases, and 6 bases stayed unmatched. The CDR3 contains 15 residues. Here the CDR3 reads CASSGLGQGSYEQYF. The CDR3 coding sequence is TGTGCCAGCAGTGGCCTGGGACAGGGGAGCTACGAGCAGTACTTC.

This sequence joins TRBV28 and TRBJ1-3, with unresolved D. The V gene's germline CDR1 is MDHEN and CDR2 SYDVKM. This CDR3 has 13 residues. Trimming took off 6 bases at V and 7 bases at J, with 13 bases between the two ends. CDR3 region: CASSTPVGNTIYF. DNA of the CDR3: TGTGCCAGCAGCACCCCGGTCGGGAACACCATATATTTT.

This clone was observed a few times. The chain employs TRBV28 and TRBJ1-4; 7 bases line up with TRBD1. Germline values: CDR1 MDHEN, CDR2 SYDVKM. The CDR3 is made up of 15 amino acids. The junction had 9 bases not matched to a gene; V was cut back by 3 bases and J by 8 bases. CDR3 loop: CASSFTEGAVEKLFF. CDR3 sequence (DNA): TGTGCCAGCAGTTTTACAGAGGGGGCAGTCGAAAAACTGTTTTTT. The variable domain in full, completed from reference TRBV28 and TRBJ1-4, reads DVKVTQSSRYLVKRTGEKVFLECVQDMDHENMFWYRQDPGLGLRLIYFSYDVKMKEKGDIPEGYSVSREKKERFSLILESASTNQTSMYLCASSFTEGAVEKLFFGSGTQLSVL.

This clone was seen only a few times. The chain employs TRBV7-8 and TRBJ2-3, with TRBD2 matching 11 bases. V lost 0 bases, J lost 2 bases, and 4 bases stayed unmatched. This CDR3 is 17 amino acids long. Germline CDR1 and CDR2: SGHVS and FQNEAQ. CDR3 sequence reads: CASSLALGLADTDTQYF. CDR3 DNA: TGTGCCAGCAGCTTAGCGTTGGGACTAGCGGACACAGATACGCAGTATTTT.

The CDR3, as DNA: TGTGCCAGCAGCTTCTACGTCGGGAGGGCGACAGATACGCAGTATTTT. It translates to CASSFYVGRATDTQYF. The rearrangement uses TRBV11-1 and TRBJ2-3, with 8 bases fitting TRBD2. This CDR3 contains 16 residues. The V and J ends lost 3 bases and 3 bases, in that order; junction bases with no gene match: 8. The germline V gene has CDR1 SGHAT and CDR2 FQDESV (reference sequence).

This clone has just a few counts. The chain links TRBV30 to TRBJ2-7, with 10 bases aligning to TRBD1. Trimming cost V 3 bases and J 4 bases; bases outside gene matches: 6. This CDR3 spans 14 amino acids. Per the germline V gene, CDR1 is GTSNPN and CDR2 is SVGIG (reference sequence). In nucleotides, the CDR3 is TGTGCCTGGAGCCCCGGGACAGGGGCATACGAGCAGTACTTC. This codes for CAWSPGTGAYEQYF. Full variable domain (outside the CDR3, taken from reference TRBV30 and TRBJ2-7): SQTIHQWPATLVQPVGSPLSLECTVEGTSNPNLYWYRQAAGRGLQLLFYSVGIGQISSEVPQNLSASRPQDRQFILSSKKLLLSDSGFYLCAWSPGTGAYEQYFGPGTRLTVT.

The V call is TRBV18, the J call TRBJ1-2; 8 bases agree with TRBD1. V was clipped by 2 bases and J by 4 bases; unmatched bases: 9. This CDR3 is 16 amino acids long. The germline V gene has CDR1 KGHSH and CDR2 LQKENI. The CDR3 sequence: CASSPGQGAWGYGYTF. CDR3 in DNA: TGTGCCAGCTCACCAGGCCAGGGGGCGTGGGGCTATGGCTACACCTTC. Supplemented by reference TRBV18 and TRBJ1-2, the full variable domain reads NAGVMQNPRHLVRRRGQEARLRCSPMKGHSHVYWYRQLPEEGLKFMVYLQKENIIDESGMPKERFSAEFPKEGPSILRIQQVVRGDSAAYFCASSPGQGAWGYGYTFGSGTRLTVV.

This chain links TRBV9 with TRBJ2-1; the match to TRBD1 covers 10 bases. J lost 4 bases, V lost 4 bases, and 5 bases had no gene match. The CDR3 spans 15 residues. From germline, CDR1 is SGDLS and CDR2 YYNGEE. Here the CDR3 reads CASSIDRGLYNEQFF. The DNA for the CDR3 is TGTGCCAGCAGCATAGACAGGGGGCTGTACAATGAGCAGTTCTTC.

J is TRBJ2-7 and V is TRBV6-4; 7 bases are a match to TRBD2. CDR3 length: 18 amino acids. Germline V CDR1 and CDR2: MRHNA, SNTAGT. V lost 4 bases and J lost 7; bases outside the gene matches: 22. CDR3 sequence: CASSVPEHFGRETSEQYF. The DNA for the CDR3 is TGTGCCAGCAGTGTCCCCGAGCATTTTGGGCGGGAGACGAGTGAGCAGTACTTC.

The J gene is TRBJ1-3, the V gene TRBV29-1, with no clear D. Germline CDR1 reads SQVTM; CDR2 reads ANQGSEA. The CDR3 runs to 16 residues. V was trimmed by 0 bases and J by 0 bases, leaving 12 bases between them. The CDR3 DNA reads TGCAGCGTTGAAGACGGTTTTAGAGGCTCTGGAAACACCATATATTTT. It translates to CSVEDGFRGSGNTIYF.

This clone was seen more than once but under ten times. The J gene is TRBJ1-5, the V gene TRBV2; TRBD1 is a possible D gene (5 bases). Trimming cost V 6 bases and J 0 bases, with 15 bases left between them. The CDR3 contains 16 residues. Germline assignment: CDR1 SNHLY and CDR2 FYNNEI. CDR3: CASSVKGQYSNQPQHF. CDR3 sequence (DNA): TGTGCCAGCAGCGTAAAAGGACAATATAGCAATCAGCCCCAGCATTTT.

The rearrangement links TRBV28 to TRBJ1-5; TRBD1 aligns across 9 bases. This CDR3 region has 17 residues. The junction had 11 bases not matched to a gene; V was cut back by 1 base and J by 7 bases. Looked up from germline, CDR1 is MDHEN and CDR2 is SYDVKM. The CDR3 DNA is TGTGCCAGCAGTTTATCGGACCTACAGGGGGCACGGCAGCCCCAGCATTTT. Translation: CASSLSDLQGARQPQHF.

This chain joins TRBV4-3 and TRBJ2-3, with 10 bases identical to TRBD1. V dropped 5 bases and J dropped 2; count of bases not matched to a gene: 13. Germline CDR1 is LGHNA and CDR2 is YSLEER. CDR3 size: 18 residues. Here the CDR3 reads CASSEQSGQGGYTDTQYF. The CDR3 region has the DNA TGCGCCAGCAGCGAACAGTCCGGACAGGGGGGATACACAGATACGCAGTATTTT.

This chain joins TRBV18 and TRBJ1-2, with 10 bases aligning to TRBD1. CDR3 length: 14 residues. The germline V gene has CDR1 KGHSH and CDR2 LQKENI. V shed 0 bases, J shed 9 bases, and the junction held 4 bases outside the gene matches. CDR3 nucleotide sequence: TGTGCCAGCTCACCACCGGGACAGGGGCATCGCTACACCTTC. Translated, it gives CASSPPGQGHRYTF.

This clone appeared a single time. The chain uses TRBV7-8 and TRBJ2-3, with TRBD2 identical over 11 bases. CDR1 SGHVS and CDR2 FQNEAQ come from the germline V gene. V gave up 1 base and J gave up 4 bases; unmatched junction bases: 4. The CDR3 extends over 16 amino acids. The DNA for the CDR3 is TGTGCCAGCAGCTTAGGGATACTAGCGGGGGCAGATACGCAGTATTTT. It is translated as CASSLGILAGADTQYF.

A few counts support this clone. DNA for the CDR3: TGCGCCAGCAGCCCAGGAGGTGGGACAGACGAGCAGTACTTC. Its protein product is CASSPGGGTDEQYF. This sequence joins TRBV5-1 and TRBJ2-7, with TRBD1 matching over 7 bases. V lost 4 bases and J lost 5; bases outside the gene matches: 9. The germline V gene encodes CDR1 SGHRS and CDR2 YFSETQ. The CDR3 contains 14 residues.

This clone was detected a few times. CDR3 nucleotides: TGTGCCAGCGCAAAATTCGGGCTGAGTCAGGGCTCGTACACCTTC. Translating it yields CASAKFGLSQGSYTF. The rearrangement joins TRBV2 to TRBJ1-2, with D perhaps TRBD1 (5 bases). CDR3 length: 15 residues. CDR1 is SNHLY, CDR2 FYNNEI, per germline. Trimming took off 8 bases at V and 11 bases at J, with 27 bases between the two ends.